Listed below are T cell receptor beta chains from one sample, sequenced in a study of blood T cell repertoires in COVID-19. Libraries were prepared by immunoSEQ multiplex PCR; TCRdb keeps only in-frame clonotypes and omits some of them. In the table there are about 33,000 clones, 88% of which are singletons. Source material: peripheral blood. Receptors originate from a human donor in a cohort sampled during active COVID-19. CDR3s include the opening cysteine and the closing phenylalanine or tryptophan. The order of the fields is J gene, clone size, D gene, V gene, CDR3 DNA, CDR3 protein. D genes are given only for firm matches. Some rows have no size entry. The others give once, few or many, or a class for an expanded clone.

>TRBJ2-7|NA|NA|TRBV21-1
TGTGCCAGCAGCAAAGATCGGTCTGGTCGGGAGCAGTACTTC
CASSKDRSGREQYF
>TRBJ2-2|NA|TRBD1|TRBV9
TGTGCCAGCAGTGAGCCGGGACAGGGGCCCGAGGGGGACACCGGGGAGCTGTTTTTT
CASSEPGQGPEGDTGELFF
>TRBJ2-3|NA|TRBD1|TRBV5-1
TGCGCCAGCAGCGGGGGGACAGGTCGGGATACGCAGTATTTT
CASSGGTGRDTQYF
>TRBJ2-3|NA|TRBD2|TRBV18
TGTGCCAGCTCCCGGGCTAGCGGGGGGACCCGGAGCACAGATACGCAGTATTTT
CASSRASGGTRSTDTQYF
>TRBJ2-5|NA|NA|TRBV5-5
TGTGCCAGCAGCTTGAGGGGCCTGCAGGGTGGCGAGACCCAGTACTTC
CASSLRGLQGGETQYF
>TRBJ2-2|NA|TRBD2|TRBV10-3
TGTGCCATCAGTGAGACTAGCGGGGGGTTCCTCACCGGGGAGCTGTTTTTT
CAISETSGGFLTGELFF
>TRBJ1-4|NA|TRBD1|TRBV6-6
TGTGCCAGCAGTTTGACAGGGTCCTCTGAAAAACTGTTTTTT
CASSLTGSSEKLFF
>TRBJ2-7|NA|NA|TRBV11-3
TGTGCCAGCAGCTTAGAGGGTAGCAGCGAGCAGTACTTC
CASSLEGSSEQYF
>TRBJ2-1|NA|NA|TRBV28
TGTGCCAGCAAGGCGGCCCTGATGAGTGAGCAGTTCTTC
CASKAALMSEQFF
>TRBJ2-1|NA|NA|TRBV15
TGTGCCACCAGCAGAGACCGGGGGGCTTTTGTCAATGAGCAGTTCTTC
CATSRDRGAFVNEQFF
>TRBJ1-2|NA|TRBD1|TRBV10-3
TGTGCCATCAGTGATTGGACAGGGGGCAGCTATGGCTACACCTTC
CAISDWTGGSYGYTF
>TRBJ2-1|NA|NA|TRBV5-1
TGCGCCAGCAGCTTGCACCAGGGGAGCTCCTACAATGAGCAGTTCTTC
CASSLHQGSSYNEQFF
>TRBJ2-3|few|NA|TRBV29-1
TGCAGCGTCGAGAATCGCCGGGGGAGTTTCCGAGAGTCTAGCACAGATACGCAGTATTTT
CSVENRRGSFRESSTDTQYF
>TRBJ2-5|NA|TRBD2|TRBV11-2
TGTGCCAGCAGCCCACTAGCGCCCCAAGAGACCCAGTACTTC
CASSPLAPQETQYF
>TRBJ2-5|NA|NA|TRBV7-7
TGTGCCAGCAGCTCTGACGCGGGGCGGGAGACCCAGTACTTC
CASSSDAGRETQYF
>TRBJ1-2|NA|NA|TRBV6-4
TGTGCCAGCAGTACGAAATTGAGGACTGGAGGCTACACCTTC
CASSTKLRTGGYTF
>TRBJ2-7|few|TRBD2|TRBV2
TGTGCCAGCAACACTCAGCGGGAGGGAAACTTC
CASNTQREGNF
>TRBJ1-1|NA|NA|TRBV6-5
TGTGCCAGCAGAAGAGCCAGGGATGGCACTGAAGCTTTCTTT
CASRRARDGTEAFF
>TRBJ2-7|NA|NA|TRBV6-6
TGTGCCAGCACGGGTAGCGCCTACGAGCAGTACTTC
CASTGSAYEQYF
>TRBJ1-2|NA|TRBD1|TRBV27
TGTGCCAGCAGTTTATATGGACAGGGGGCGCGTGGCTATGGCTACACCTTC
CASSLYGQGARGYGYTF
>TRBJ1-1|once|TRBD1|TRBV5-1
TGCGCCAGCAGCCCCCGGACAGGGGGTAAGAACACTGAAGCTTTCTTT
CASSPRTGGKNTEAFF
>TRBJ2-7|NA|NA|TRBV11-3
TGTGCCAGCAGCTTAGAGGCCAGGAGGAAGTACTTC
CASSLEARRKYF
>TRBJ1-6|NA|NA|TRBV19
TGTGCCAGTAGCAAACCGATGGCGGAGGGTTCACCCCTCCACTTT
CASSKPMAEGSPLHF
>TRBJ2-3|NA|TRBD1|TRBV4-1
TGCGCCAGCAGCTTCAGCCGAAGTGACAGGGGCGCAGACCGGGGGCAGTATTTT
CASSFSRSDRGADRGQYF
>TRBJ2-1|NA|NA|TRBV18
TGTGCCAGCTCACCAGACGTTCGGGAAATGACTCAGTTCTTC
CASSPDVREMTQFF
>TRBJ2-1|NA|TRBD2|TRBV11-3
TGTGCCAGCAGCCAAGGACTAGCAGGCTACAATGAGCAGTTCTTC
CASSQGLAGYNEQFF